The 4 T cell receptor beta chains below were found in one sample sequenced in a study of cytomegalovirus exposure and HLA in healthy donors. Primers: 60 Vbeta forward and 13 Jbeta reverse. Repertoires were generated with immunoSEQ multiplex PCR, while TCRdb's copy carries only in-frame clones and drops some. Here the sample spans around 190,000 clones, almost 85% being singletons. The sequenced material came from PBMCs. These receptors originate from a woman in her fifties or sixties in good health and CMV-seronegative.

The rearrangement joins TRBV10-3 to TRBJ1-1; D ambiguous. The CDR3 runs to 14 residues. Germline values: CDR1 ENHRY, CDR2 SYGVKD. Trimming took 6 bases from V and 1 from J, leaving 12 bases between them. This CDR3 reads CAIRSSSRNTEAFF. In DNA, the CDR3 is TGTGCCATCAGATCTAGCAGCCGGAACACTGAAGCTTTCTTT.

This clone was found once. A read error may account for a junction end that differs from germline. Other nucleotide sequences in the sample specify the same CDR3. The chain combines TRBV19 with TRBJ1-2; D may be TRBD1 (5 bases). Per the germline V gene, CDR1 is LNHDA and CDR2 is SQIVND (reference sequence). This CDR3 comprises 15 residues. CDR3 residues: CASSQDPVGRYGYTF. The CDR3, as DNA: TGCGCCAGTAGTCAGGACCCAGTGGGGCGATATGGCTACACCTTC.

For the CDR3, the DNA is TGTGCCAGCAGCCCGGGGCGACAGGGGAAGAACACTGAAGCTTTCTTT. Translated, it gives CASSPGRQGKNTEAFF. This chain links TRBV5-4 with TRBJ1-1; the match to TRBD1 covers 8 bases. Losses at the gene ends were 4 bases for V and 1 base for J; bases not matched to a gene: 9. The CDR3 runs 16 residues. The germline gives CDR1 SGHNT, CDR2 YYREEE (reference sequence). The full variable domain, in which reference TRBV5-4 and TRBJ1-1 provide the parts outside the CDR3, is ETGVTQSPTHLIKTRGQQVTLRCSSQSGHNTVSWYQQALGQGPQFIFQYYREEENGRGNFPPRFSGLQFPNYSSELNVNALELDDSALYLCASSPGRQGKNTEAFFGQGTRLTVV.

V gene TRBV6-5 combines with J gene TRBJ2-7, with 7 bases lining up with TRBD1. Germline-derived CDR1 and CDR2 are MNHEY and SVGAGI. With 6 bases clipped from V and 0 bases from J, the junction kept 8 bases outside the gene matches. CDR3 length equals 15 residues. Here the CDR3 DNA reads TGTGCCAGCAGAGCACAGGGGTCTCCCTCCTACGAGCAGTACTTC. Protein: CASRAQGSPSYEQYF.